These 23 T cell receptor beta chains share one sample of origin, sequenced in a study of glioma-infiltrating T cells after dendritic cell vaccination. Some clones are missing from TCRdb's copy, which holds only in-frame ones; the method was immunoSEQ multiplex PCR. The profile shows about 64,000 clones, around 86% of them singletons. The source was blood, collected before dendritic cell vaccination. Receptors originate from a human donor with glioblastoma.

The chain combines TRBV1 with TRBJ1-6. TRBV1 is an annotated pseudogene. The CDR3 has 17 residues. CDR3 amino acids: CTSSQDPGNFYNSPLHF. The CDR3, as DNA: TGCACCAGCAGCCAAGATCCGGGTAATTTCTATAATTCACCCCTCCACTTT.

The chain is built from TRBV5-4 and TRBJ1-1; TRBD1 aligns across 10 bases. The junction had 4 bases not matched to a gene; V was cut back by 4 bases and J by 1 base. This CDR3 has 15 residues. Looked up from germline, CDR1 is SGHNT and CDR2 is YYREEE (reference sequence). The CDR3 region is CASSPRTGGNTEAFF. The CDR3, as DNA: TGTGCCAGCAGCCCACGGACAGGGGGGAACACTGAAGCTTTCTTT.

The rearrangement joins TRBV5-1 to TRBJ1-3, with a tentative D call TRBD1 (5 bases). Germline V gene lookup returns CDR1 SGHRS and CDR2 YFSETQ. Deletions cut 5 bases from V and 3 bases from J, with 12 bases between. CDR3 length: 14 amino acids. The CDR3 sequence is CASSHDGGGNTIYF. CDR3 DNA sequence: TGCGCCAGCAGTCATGACGGGGGTGGAAACACCATATATTTT.

The chain joins TRBV5-4 to TRBJ1-4; the D gene is possibly TRBD1 (5 bases). V was pared by 4 bases and J by 11 bases, with 21 bases between. This CDR3 comprises 15 residues. The V gene's germline CDR1 is SGHNT and CDR2 YYREEE (reference sequence). The CDR3 DNA reads TGTGCCAGCAGCCAAACCGACAGTTTCTTCGGGAAACTGTTTTTT. It is translated as CASSQTDSFFGKLFF.

The CDR3 DNA sequence: TGTGCCAGCAGGATCCGGGGGGGGCCGCGGAGGCCCCTCCACTTT. This codes for CASRIRGGPRRPLHF. The genes are TRBV11-3 and TRBJ1-6; tentatively, D is TRBD1 (6 bases). Trimming removed 6 bases at V and 13 bases at J, with 22 bases between. Germline values: CDR1 SGHNT, CDR2 YENEEA. The CDR3 consists of 15 residues.

V is TRBV2 and J is TRBJ2-3; TRBD1 aligns across 9 bases. V shed 5 bases, J shed 1 base, and the junction held 7 bases outside the gene matches. The V gene's germline CDR1 is SNHLY and CDR2 FYNNEI. The CDR3 contains 16 residues. The DNA of the CDR3 is TGTGCCAGCAGTTATAACAGGGGGCTCGGCACAGATACGCAGTATTTT. This codes for CASSYNRGLGTDTQYF.

The chain joins TRBV5-1 to TRBJ2-7; 8 nucleotides line up with TRBD1. The CDR3 sequence is 14 residues long. Germline CDR1 reads SGHRS; CDR2 reads YFSETQ. V shed 5 bases, J shed 2 bases, and the junction held 6 bases outside the gene matches. CDR3 sequence: CASSPGGQAYEQYF. The DNA for the CDR3 is TGCGCCAGCAGTCCCGGGGGACAGGCCTACGAGCAGTACTTC.

V usage is TRBV29-1 and J usage is TRBJ1-1; 10 bases match TRBD1. The germline gives CDR1 SQVTM, CDR2 ANQGSEA. The V gene end was trimmed by 6 bases and the J gene end by 6 bases; junction bases not matched to a gene: 7. This CDR3 has 13 residues. This chain's CDR3 is CSVEDRGRAEAFF. CDR3 coding DNA: TGCAGCGTGGAGGACAGGGGGAGGGCTGAAGCTTTCTTT.

The chain couples TRBV7-2 to TRBJ2-7, with 9 positions matching TRBD2. The germline V gene encodes CDR1 SGHTA and CDR2 FQGNSA. The CDR3 is made up of 14 amino acids. Losses at the gene ends were 1 base for V and 12 bases for J; bases not matched to a gene: 10. CDR3 amino acids: CASSLGSSGALLYF. In nucleotides, the CDR3 is TGTGCCAGCAGCTTAGGATCTAGCGGGGCCCTATTGTACTTC.

This clone was detected a few times. This rearrangement joins TRBV5-5 to TRBJ1-2; D is undetermined. This CDR3 spans 16 amino acids. Germline V lookup: CDR1 SGHKS, CDR2 YYEKEE (reference sequence). The ends were cut back, 2 bases at V and 0 bases at J, with 14 bases in the middle. Here the CDR3 DNA reads TGTGCCAGCAGCTTTTTAGTCGGAGGCCCTAACTATGGCTACACCTTC. Translation gives CASSFLVGGPNYGYTF.

The chain carries TRBV7-2 and TRBJ2-5; 7 positions match TRBD2. The length of the CDR3 is 14 residues. With 4 bases clipped from V and 0 bases from J, the junction kept 2 bases outside the gene matches. Germline V gives CDR1 SGHTA, CDR2 FQGNSA. The CDR3: CASSSRGNQETQYF. CDR3 bases: TGTGCCAGCAGCTCGCGGGGGAACCAAGAGACCCAGTACTTC.

CDR3 coding DNA: TGTGCCAGCAGTTCTAGGATGCGGGCGAACACCGGGGAGCTGTTTTTT. It codes for CASSSRMRANTGELFF. The chain joins TRBV11-2 to TRBJ2-2; perhaps TRBD2 as D (5 bases). Trimming took 6 bases from V and 0 from J, leaving 14 bases between them. The CDR3 spans 16 residues. CDR1 is SGHAT, CDR2 FQNNGV, per germline.

This chain joins TRBV15 and TRBJ2-5; D gene unclear. V gave up 1 base and J gave up 5 bases, with 11 bases separating them. This CDR3 spans 14 amino acids. Germline lookup yields CDR1 LNHNV and CDR2 YYDKDF (reference sequence). Here the CDR3 DNA reads TGTGCCACCAGCAGAGGCACGAGGTGGGAGACCCAGTACTTC. Its translation is CATSRGTRWETQYF.

The chain carries TRBV11-2 and TRBJ1-1; D is unclear. This CDR3 has 13 residues. Germline-derived CDR1 and CDR2 are SGHAT and FQNNGV. Trimming took 3 bases from V and 2 from J, leaving 7 bases between them. The CDR3 sequence: CASSFAVNTEAFF. CDR3 DNA: TGTGCCAGCAGCTTTGCGGTAAACACTGAAGCTTTCTTT.

The chain links TRBV5-1 to TRBJ2-5; maybe TRBD2 (5 bases). The V end was cut by 4 bases, the J end by 1 base, with 8 bases between. The CDR3 consists of 13 residues. The V gene's germline CDR1 is SGHRS and CDR2 YFSETQ. CDR3 loop: CASSLGAQETQYF. In nucleotides, the CDR3 is TGCGCCAGCAGCCTGGGAGCCCAAGAGACCCAGTACTTC.

The chain uses TRBV7-8 and TRBJ1-1; TRBD1 agrees at 10 bases. V lost 6 bases, J lost 3 bases, and 4 bases stayed unmatched. The CDR3 is 14 residues long. CDR1 is SGHVS, CDR2 FQNEAQ, per germline. CDR3 residues: CASSRQGAHTEAFF. The CDR3 DNA is TGTGCCAGCAGTAGACAGGGGGCCCACACTGAAGCTTTCTTT.

The chain couples TRBV5-1 to TRBJ2-1; 10 bases fit TRBD1. Germline CDR1 reads SGHRS; CDR2 reads YFSETQ. The V segment lost 4 bases and the J segment 7 bases; nucleotides outside the gene matches: 8. The CDR3 loop spans 15 amino acids. The CDR3 spells CASSAIWTGGNEQFF. CDR3 nucleotide sequence: TGCGCCAGCAGCGCTATTTGGACAGGGGGAAATGAGCAGTTCTTC.

This chain uses TRBV28 with TRBJ2-7, with 7 positions matching TRBD1. V gave up 5 bases and J gave up 0 bases; unmatched junction bases: 16. Germline values: CDR1 MDHEN, CDR2 SYDVKM. The CDR3 is made up of 18 amino acids. The CDR3 sequence is CASSNQDMPGQRSYEQYF. The CDR3 region has the DNA TGTGCCAGCAGTAACCAGGACATGCCGGGACAGCGCTCCTACGAGCAGTACTTC.

V usage is TRBV5-1 and J usage is TRBJ2-1; 10 nucleotides agree with TRBD1. This CDR3 contains 15 residues. CDR1 and CDR2 from the germline V gene are SGHRS and YFSETQ. Unmatched junction bases numbered 4, after V lost 0 bases and J lost 7 bases. CDR3 residues: CASSLEGTGVNEQFF. The CDR3 DNA is TGCGCCAGCAGCTTGGAGGGGACAGGGGTAAATGAGCAGTTCTTC.

The gene calls are TRBV15 and TRBJ2-7; possibly TRBD1 for D (5 bases). Per germline, CDR1 LNHNV and CDR2 YYDKDF (reference sequence). V lost 0 bases to trimming and J lost 3 bases, with 9 bases between them. The CDR3 is made up of 14 amino acids. The CDR3 DNA reads TGTGCCACCAGCAGAGATTTCAGGGACTACGAGCAGTACTTC. The encoded protein is CATSRDFRDYEQYF.

V gene TRBV14 combines with J gene TRBJ2-2; 7 bases are a match to TRBD1. The CDR3 is 17 amino acids. Per the germline V gene, CDR1 is SGHDN and CDR2 is FVKESK. Unmatched junction bases numbered 10, after V lost 1 base and J lost 5 bases. CDR3 amino acids: CASSQVWRQGNTGELFF. The CDR3 DNA reads as TGTGCCAGCAGCCAAGTCTGGAGACAGGGAAATACCGGGGAGCTGTTTTTT.

This chain connects TRBV4-1 to TRBJ2-1; TRBD1 agrees at 9 bases. Germline CDR1 reads MGHRA; CDR2 reads YSYEKL. V shed 1 base, J shed 8 bases, and the junction held 9 bases outside the gene matches. The CDR3 length is 16 residues. The CDR3 DNA reads TGCGCCAGCAGCCAAGGGCGGGACAGGGCCTCCGATGAGCAGTTCTTC. Protein sequence: CASSQGRDRASDEQFF.

The rearrangement links TRBV7-6 to TRBJ1-6; D gene unclear. Germline CDR1 and CDR2: SGHVS and FNYEAQ. This CDR3 comprises 12 residues. V was trimmed by 4 bases and J by 8 bases, leaving 6 bases between them. CDR3 in amino acids: CASSSYYSPLHF. The CDR3 coding sequence is TGTGCCAGCAGCTCCTACTATTCACCCCTCCACTTT. Full variable domain (remainder filled in from reference TRBV7-6 and TRBJ1-6): GAGVSQSPRYKVTKRGQDVALRCDPISGHVSLYWYRQALGQGPEFLTYFNYEAQQDKSGLPNDRFSAERPEGSISTLTIQRTEQRDSAMYRCASSSYYSPLHFGNGTRLTVT.